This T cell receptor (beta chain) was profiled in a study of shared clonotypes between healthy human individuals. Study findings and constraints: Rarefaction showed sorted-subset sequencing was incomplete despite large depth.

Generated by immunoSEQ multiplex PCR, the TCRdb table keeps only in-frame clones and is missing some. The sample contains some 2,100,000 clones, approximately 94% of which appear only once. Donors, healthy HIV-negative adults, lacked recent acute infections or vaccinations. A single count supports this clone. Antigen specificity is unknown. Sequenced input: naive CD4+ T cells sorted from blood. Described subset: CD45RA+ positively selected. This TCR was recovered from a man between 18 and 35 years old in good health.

CDR3: CASSVVPSAGVSYNEQFF. CDR3 sequence (DNA): TGTGCCAGCAGCGTAGTCCCCTCGGCGGGAGTCTCCTACAATGAGCAGTTCTTC. The chain combines TRBV9 with TRBJ2-1; 7 nucleotides align to TRBD2. V was clipped by 0 bases and J by 0 bases; unmatched bases: 9. Germline CDR1 SGDLS, CDR2 YYNGEE. CDR3 length: 18 amino acids.